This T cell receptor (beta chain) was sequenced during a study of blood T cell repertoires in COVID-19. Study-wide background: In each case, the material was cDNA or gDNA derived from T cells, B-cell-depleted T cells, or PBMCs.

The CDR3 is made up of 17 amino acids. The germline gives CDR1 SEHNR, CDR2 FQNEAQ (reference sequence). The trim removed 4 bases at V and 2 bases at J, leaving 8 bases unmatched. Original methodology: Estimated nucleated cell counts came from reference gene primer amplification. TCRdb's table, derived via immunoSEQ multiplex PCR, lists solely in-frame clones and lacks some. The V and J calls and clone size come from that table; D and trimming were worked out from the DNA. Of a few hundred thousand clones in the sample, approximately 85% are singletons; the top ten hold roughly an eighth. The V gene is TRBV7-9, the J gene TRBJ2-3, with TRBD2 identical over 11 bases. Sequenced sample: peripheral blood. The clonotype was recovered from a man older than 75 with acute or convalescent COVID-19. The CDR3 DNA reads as TGTGCCAGCAGCTCCGCCCGACTAGCGGGAACCACAGATACGCAGTATTTT. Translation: CASSSARLAGTTDTQYF.